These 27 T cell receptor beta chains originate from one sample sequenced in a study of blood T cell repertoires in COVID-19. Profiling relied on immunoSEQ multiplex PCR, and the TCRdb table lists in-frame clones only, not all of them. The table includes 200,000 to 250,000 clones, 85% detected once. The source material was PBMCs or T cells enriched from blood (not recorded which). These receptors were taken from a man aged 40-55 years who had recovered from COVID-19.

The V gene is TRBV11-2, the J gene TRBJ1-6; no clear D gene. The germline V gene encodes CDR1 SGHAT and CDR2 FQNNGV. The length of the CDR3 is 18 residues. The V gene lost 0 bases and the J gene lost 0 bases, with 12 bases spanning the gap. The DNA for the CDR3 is TGTGCCAGCAGCTTAGATATATTAGGGAGCTCCTATAATTCACCCCTCCACTTT. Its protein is CASSLDILGSSYNSPLHF.

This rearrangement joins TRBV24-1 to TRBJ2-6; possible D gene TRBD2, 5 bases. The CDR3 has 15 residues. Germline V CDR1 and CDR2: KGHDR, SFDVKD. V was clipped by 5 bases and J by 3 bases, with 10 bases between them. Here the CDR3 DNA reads TGTGCCACCAGTGGGCCGGGGAGTGGGGCCAACGTCCTGACTTTC. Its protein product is CATSGPGSGANVLTF.

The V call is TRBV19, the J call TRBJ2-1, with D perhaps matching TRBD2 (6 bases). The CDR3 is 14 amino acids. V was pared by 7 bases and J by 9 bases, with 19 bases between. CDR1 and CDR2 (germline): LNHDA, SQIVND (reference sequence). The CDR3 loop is CASNDWLGGGEQFF. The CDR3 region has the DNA TGTGCCAGTAACGACTGGTTGGGGGGAGGTGAGCAGTTCTTC.

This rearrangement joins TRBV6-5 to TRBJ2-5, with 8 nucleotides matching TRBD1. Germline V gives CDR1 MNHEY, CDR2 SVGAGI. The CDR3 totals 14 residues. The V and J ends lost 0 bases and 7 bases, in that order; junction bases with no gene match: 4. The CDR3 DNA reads TGTGCCAGCAGTTACTCGGGACAGGCCCGGACCCAGTACTTC. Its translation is CASSYSGQARTQYF.

CDR3 in amino acids: CASSMHTNQPQHF. CDR3 DNA: TGTGCCAGCAGTATGCACACCAATCAGCCCCAGCATTTT. V is TRBV6-5 and J is TRBJ1-5; D not resolved. V lost 5 bases to trimming and J lost 3 bases, with 8 bases between them. CDR1 is MNHEY, CDR2 SVGAGI, per germline. The CDR3 is 13 amino acids.

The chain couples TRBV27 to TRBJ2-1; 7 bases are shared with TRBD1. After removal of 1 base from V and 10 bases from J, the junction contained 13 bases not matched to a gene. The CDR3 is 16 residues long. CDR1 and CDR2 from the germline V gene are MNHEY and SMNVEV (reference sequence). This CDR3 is CASSLYGSGRGQEQFF. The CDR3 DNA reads TGTGCCAGCAGTTTATACGGGTCGGGCAGGGGACAGGAGCAGTTCTTC.

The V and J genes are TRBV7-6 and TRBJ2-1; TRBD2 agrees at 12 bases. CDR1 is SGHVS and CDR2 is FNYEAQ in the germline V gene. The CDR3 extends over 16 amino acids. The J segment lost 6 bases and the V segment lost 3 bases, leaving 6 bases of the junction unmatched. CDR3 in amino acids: CASSFLAGGPSNEQFF. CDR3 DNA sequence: TGTGCCAGCAGCTTTCTAGCGGGAGGGCCAAGCAATGAGCAGTTCTTC.

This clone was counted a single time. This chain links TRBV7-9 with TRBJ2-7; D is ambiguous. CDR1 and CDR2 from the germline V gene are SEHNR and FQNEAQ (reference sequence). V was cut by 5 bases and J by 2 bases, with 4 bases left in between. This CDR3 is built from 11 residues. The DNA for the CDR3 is TGTGCCAGCAGCATTACCTACGAGCAGTACTTC. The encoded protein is CASSITYEQYF.

CDR3 bases: TGTGCCAGCAGTTTATTGGGATCAGGGGGTATCGACGAGCAGTACTTC. Translation: CASSLLGSGGIDEQYF. The V and J genes are TRBV27 and TRBJ2-7, with 7 bases lining up with TRBD1. V was pared by 1 base and J by 5 bases, with 11 bases of the junction left unmatched. In germline, CDR1 is MNHEY, CDR2 SMNVEV (reference sequence). The CDR3 is made up of 16 amino acids.

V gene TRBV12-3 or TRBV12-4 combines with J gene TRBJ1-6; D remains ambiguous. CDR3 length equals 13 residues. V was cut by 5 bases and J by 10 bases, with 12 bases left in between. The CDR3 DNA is TGTGCCAGCAGTGCGGACTACAACTCACCCCTCCACTTT. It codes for CASSADYNSPLHF.

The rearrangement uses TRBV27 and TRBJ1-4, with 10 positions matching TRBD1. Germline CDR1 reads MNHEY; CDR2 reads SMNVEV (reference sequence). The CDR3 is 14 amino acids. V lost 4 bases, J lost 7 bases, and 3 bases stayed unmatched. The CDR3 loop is CASSWTGGGEKLFF. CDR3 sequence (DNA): TGTGCCAGCAGTTGGACAGGGGGTGGTGAAAAACTGTTTTTT.

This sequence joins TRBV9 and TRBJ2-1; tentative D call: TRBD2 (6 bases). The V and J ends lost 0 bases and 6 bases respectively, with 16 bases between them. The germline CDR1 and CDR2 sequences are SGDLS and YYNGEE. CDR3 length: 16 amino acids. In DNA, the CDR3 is TGTGCCAGCAGCGTAGGGGTAGGAGGGTTCGCCAATGAGCAGTTCTTC. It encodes CASSVGVGGFANEQFF.

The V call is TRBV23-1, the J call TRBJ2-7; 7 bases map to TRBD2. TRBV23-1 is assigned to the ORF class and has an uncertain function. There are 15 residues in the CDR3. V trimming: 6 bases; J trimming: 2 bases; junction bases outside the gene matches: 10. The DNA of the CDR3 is TGCGCCAGCAGCCTCGGGAGGACGGGCGCCTACGAGCAGTACTTC. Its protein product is CASSLGRTGAYEQYF.

The CDR3 coding sequence is TGTGCCAGCAGCTCGAGGGGGGTAGCGGGGTCCTACGAGCAGTACTTC. This translates into CASSSRGVAGSYEQYF. The chain is built from TRBV13 and TRBJ2-7, with 8 bases identical to TRBD2. There are 16 residues in the CDR3. J lost 1 base, V lost 4 bases, and 9 bases had no gene match. The germline CDR1 and CDR2 sequences are PRHDT and FYEKMQ (reference sequence).

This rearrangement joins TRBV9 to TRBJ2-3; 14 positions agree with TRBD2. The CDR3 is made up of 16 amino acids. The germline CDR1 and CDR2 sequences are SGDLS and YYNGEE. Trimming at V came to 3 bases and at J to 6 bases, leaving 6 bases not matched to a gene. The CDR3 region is CASSEGTSGSRDTQYF. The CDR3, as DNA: TGTGCCAGCAGCGAGGGGACTAGCGGGAGTCGGGATACGCAGTATTTT.

Written as DNA, the CDR3 is TGTGCCAGCAGCTCTATAGGGGGAGGAAACACCATATATTTT. This codes for CASSSIGGGNTIYF. V gene TRBV5-4 combines with J gene TRBJ1-3; TRBD1 might be the D (6 bases). The germline V and J ends were trimmed by 3 bases and 4 bases, with 11 bases remaining between them. This CDR3 contains 14 residues. Germline-derived CDR1 and CDR2 are SGHNT and YYREEE (reference sequence).

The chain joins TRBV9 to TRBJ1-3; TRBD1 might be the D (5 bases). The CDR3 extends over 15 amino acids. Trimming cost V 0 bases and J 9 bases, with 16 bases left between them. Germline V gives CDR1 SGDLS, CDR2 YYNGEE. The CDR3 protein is CASSVAWAGTGTIYF. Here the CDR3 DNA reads TGTGCCAGCAGCGTAGCTTGGGCGGGGACCGGCACCATATATTTT.

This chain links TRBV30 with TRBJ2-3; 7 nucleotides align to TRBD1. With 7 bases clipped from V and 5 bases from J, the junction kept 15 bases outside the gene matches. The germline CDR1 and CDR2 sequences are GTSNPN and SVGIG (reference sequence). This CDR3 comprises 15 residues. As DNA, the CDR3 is TGTGCCTTGGACCAAGGACAGGTCACGGGAGATACGCAGTATTTT. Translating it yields CALDQGQVTGDTQYF.

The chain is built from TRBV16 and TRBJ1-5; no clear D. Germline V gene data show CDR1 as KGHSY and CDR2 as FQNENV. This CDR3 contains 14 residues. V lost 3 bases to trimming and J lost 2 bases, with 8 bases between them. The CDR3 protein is CASSQVSGNQPQHF. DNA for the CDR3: TGTGCCAGCAGCCAGGTCAGCGGCAATCAGCCCCAGCATTTT.

The DNA of the CDR3 is TGTGCCAGCAGCTTATTCCGTCGCTACGAGCAGTACTTC. It translates to CASSLFRRYEQYF. The chain combines TRBV7-2 with TRBJ2-7; D remains ambiguous. CDR1 is SGHTA and CDR2 is FQGNSA in the germline V gene. The CDR3 extends over 13 amino acids. The V end was cut by 2 bases, the J end by 3 bases, with 8 bases between.

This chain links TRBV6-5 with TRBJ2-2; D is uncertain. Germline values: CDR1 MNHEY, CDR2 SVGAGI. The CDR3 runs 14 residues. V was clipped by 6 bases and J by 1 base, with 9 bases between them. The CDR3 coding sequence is TGTGCCAGCAGCCGCGACATGAACACCGGGGAGCTGTTTTTT. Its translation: CASSRDMNTGELFF.

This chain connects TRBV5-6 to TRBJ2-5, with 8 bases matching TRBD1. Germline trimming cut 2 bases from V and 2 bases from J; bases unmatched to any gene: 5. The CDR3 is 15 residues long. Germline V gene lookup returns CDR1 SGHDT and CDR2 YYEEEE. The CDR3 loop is CASSLVGTGQETQYF. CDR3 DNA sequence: TGTGCCAGCAGCTTAGTCGGGACAGGACAAGAGACCCAGTACTTC.

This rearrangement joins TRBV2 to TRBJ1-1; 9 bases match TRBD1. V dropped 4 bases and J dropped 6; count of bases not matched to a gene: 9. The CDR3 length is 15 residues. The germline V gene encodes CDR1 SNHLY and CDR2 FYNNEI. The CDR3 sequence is CASSAKDRGIAEAFF. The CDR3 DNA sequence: TGTGCCAGCAGTGCGAAAGACAGGGGGATCGCTGAAGCTTTCTTT.

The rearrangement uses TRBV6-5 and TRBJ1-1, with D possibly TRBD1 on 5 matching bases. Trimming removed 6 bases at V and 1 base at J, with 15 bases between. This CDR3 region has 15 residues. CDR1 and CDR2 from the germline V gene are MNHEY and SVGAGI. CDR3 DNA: TGTGCCAGCAGAACAGAACAGGCCTGGAACACTGAAGCTTTCTTT. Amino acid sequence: CASRTEQAWNTEAFF.

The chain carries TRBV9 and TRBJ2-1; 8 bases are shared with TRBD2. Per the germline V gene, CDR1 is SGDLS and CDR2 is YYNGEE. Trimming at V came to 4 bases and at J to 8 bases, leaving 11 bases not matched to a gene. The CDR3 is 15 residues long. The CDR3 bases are TGTGCCAGCAGCTCCCGAGGAGCGGGAGTCGATGAGCAGTTCTTC. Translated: CASSSRGAGVDEQFF.

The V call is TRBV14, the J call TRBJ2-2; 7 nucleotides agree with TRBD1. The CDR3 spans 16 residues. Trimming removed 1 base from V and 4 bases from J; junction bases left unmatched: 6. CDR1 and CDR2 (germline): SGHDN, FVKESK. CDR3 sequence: CASSQATGFGTGELFF. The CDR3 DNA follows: TGTGCCAGCAGCCAAGCGACAGGGTTTGGCACCGGGGAGCTGTTTTTT.

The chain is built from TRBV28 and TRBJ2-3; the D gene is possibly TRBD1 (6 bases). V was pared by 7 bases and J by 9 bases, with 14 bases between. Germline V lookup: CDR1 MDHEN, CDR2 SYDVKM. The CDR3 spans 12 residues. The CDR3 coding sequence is TGTGCCAGCACCACCGGGACAAACACGCAGTATTTT. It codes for CASTTGTNTQYF. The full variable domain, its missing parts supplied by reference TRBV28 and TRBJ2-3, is DVKVTQSSRYLVKRTGEKVFLECVQDMDHENMFWYRQDPGLGLRLIYFSYDVKMKEKGDIPEGYSVSREKKERFSLILESASTNQTSMYLCASTTGTNTQYFGPGTRLTVL.